Each of the 10 T cell receptor beta chains below was sequenced from the same sample in a study of response to subunit inactivated influenza vaccine. TCRdb re-called the RT-PCR reads through MiXCR, storing one row per CDR3 protein. Of approximately 730,000 distinct CDR3 sequences listed, approximately 15% were seen once; the top ten hold 5.5% to 7%. Sequencing was performed on PBMCs from blood, taken around 15 days before vaccination. All receptors derive from a man over 45 who received an inactivated influenza vaccine.

In the case of this clonotype: A much larger clone sits a single nucleotide away, making a read error possible. The CDR3 DNA reads as TGTGCCAGCATTCCGGGGACAGATACGCAGTATTTT. It yields the protein CASIPGTDTQYF. This sequence joins TRBV6-5 and TRBJ2-3, with a weak D call TRBD2 (5 bases). The CDR3 loop spans 12 amino acids. Per the germline V gene, CDR1 is MNHEY and CDR2 is SVGAGI. The V gene lost 7 bases and the J gene lost 3 bases, with 8 bases spanning the gap.

As DNA, the CDR3 is TGCAGCGTTCTTTCCGGGATAAACACCGGGGAGCTGTTTTTT. This sequence encodes CSVLSGINTGELFF. The chain recombines TRBV29-1 with TRBJ2-2; a possible D gene is TRBD2 (5 bases). Per the germline V gene, CDR1 is SQVTM and CDR2 is ANQGSEA. This CDR3 comprises 14 residues. The ends were cut back, 5 bases at V and 2 bases at J, with 12 bases in the middle.

This clonotype has just a few counts. The rearrangement joins TRBV6-2 or TRBV6-3 to TRBJ2-1; D may be TRBD2 (6 bases). With 6 bases removed from V and 1 base from J, the gap between germline ends came to 16 bases. The germline V gene encodes CDR1 MNHEY and CDR2 SVGEGT. The CDR3 consists of 16 residues. The CDR3 region is CASSSRTKASYNEQFF. The CDR3 DNA follows: TGTGCCAGCAGCTCACGGACTAAAGCATCCTACAATGAGCAGTTCTTC.

This clonotype was counted a few times. The chain carries TRBV7-9 and TRBJ2-1; perhaps D is TRBD1 or TRBD2 (6 bases each). In germline, CDR1 is SEHNR, CDR2 FQNEAQ (reference sequence). This CDR3 has 14 residues. Between the trimmed V and J ends, which lost 7 bases and 6 bases, there was a span of 16 bases. CDR3 DNA: TGTGCCAGCACCCCTAGGGGGGCTGGCAATGAGCAGTTCTTC. It yields the protein CASTPRGAGNEQFF.

The chain couples TRBV6-2 or TRBV6-3 to TRBJ1-1; D gene uncertain. The V gene lost 2 bases and the J gene lost 6 bases, with 13 bases spanning the gap. From germline, CDR1 is MNHEY and CDR2 SVGEGT. This CDR3 has 14 residues. The CDR3, as DNA: TGTGCCAGCAGTTACGGCATGGTTGGCTCTGAAGCTTTCTTT. It codes for CASSYGMVGSEAFF.

The V call is TRBV5-5, the J call TRBJ2-3; 9 bases are a match to TRBD1. Germline trimming cut 3 bases from V and 2 bases from J; bases unmatched to any gene: 4. CDR1 is SGHKS and CDR2 is YYEKEE in the germline V gene (reference sequence). The length of the CDR3 is 15 residues. The CDR3 DNA is TGTGCCAGCAGCTCCCGGGACAGGGTCACAGATACGCAGTATTTT. Protein: CASSSRDRVTDTQYF.

This clonotype was observed a few times. The chain is built from TRBV11-2 and TRBJ2-1; no definite D call. CDR3 length: 15 residues. V was cut by 2 bases and J by 0 bases, with 8 bases left in between. The germline V gene has CDR1 SGHAT and CDR2 FQNNGV. The CDR3 nucleotides read TGTGCCAGCAGCTTAAACGCCCGCTCCTACAATGAGCAGTTCTTC. Translated: CASSLNARSYNEQFF. The whole variable domain, filled in from reference TRBV11-2 and TRBJ2-1, reads EAGVAQSPRYKIIEKRQSVAFWCNPISGHATLYWYQQILGQGPKLLIQFQNNGVVDDSQLPKDRFSAERLKGVDSTLKIQPAKLEDSAVYLCASSLNARSYNEQFFGPGTRLTVL.

In the case of this clonotype: This sequence may be a read error, since a much larger clone differs from it by one base. The chain is built from TRBV6-1 and TRBJ2-3; D may be TRBD2 (6 bases). CDR1 and CDR2 from the germline V gene are MNHNS and SASEGT. This CDR3 region has 14 residues. The CDR3 bases are TGTGCCAGCAGTGCGGGAGACCTAACAGCTACGCAGTATTTT. Protein: CASSAGDLTATQYF.

The chain joins TRBV20-1 to TRBJ1-6; D is ambiguous. Per the germline V gene, CDR1 is DFQATT and CDR2 is SNEGSKA (reference sequence). With 6 bases removed from V and 2 bases from J, the gap between germline ends came to 11 bases. The CDR3 consists of 14 residues. CDR3 protein: CSARTAAYNSPLHF. The CDR3 bases are TGCAGTGCCCGCACGGCCGCCTATAATTCACCCCTCCACTTT.

The gene calls are TRBV6-2 or TRBV6-3 and TRBJ2-1; 8 bases line up with TRBD1. The CDR3 contains 18 residues. Germline loops: CDR1 MNHEY, CDR2 SVGEGT. The V and J ends lost 10 bases and 0 bases, in that order; junction bases with no gene match: 17. DNA of the CDR3: TGTGCCAAAGCGGGCAGGGGGCGCGGGTTTCGCTCCTACAATGAGCAGTTCTTC. Its protein is CAKAGRGRGFRSYNEQFF.